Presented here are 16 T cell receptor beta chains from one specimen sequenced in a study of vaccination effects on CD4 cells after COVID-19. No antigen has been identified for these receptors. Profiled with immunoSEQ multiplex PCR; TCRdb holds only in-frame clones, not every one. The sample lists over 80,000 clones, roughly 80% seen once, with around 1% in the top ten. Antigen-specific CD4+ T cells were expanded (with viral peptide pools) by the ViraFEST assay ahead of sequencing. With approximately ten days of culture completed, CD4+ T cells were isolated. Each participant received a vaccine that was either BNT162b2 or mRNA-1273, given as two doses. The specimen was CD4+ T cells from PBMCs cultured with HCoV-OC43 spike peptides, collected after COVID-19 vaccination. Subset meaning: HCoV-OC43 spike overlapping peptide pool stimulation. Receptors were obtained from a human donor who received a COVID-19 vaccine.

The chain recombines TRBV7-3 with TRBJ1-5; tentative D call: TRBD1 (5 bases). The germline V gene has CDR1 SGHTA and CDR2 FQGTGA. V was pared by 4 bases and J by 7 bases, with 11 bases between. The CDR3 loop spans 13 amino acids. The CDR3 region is CASSSSWGQPQHF. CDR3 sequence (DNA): TGTGCCAGCAGCTCTTCCTGGGGGCAGCCCCAGCATTTT.

CDR3 protein: CASRLGRQGSLAKNIQYF. DNA of the CDR3: TGTGCAAGTCGCTTAGGGCGGCAGGGCAGCTTAGCCAAAAACATTCAGTACTTC. V is TRBV12-2 and J is TRBJ2-4; no check of the table's D call, TRBD1, against the DNA was made. TRBV12-2 corresponds to a pseudogene. This CDR3 has 18 residues.

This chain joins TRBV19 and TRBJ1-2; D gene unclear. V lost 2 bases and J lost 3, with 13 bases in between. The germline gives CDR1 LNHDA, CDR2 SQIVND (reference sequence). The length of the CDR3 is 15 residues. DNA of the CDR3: TGTGCCAGTAGTATACAGGTTATCGATGACTATGGCTACACCTTC. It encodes CASSIQVIDDYGYTF.

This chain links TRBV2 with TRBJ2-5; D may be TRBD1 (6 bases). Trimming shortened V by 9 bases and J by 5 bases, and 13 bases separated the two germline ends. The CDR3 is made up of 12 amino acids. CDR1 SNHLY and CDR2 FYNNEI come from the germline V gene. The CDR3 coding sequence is TGTGCCAGTGACAGGATTTGGGAGACCCAGTACTTC. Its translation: CASDRIWETQYF.

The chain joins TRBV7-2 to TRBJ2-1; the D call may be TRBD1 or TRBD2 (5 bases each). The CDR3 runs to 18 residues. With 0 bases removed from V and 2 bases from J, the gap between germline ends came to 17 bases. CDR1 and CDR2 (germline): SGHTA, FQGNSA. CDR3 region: CASSLASTQGPPYNEQFF. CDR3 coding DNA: TGTGCCAGCAGCTTAGCCAGTACCCAGGGACCGCCCTACAATGAGCAGTTCTTC.

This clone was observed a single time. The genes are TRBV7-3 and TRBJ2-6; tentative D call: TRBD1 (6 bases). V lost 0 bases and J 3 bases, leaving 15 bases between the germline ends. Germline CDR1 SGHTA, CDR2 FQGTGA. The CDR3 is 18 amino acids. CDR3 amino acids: CASSLTGAGAFGANVLTF. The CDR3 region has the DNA TGTGCCAGCAGCTTAACTGGGGCAGGGGCTTTTGGGGCCAACGTCCTGACTTTC.

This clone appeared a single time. CDR3 DNA sequence: TGTGCCATCAGTGACTATGGGGGGGCGAGCACAGATACGCAGTATTTT. Translation gives CAISDYGGASTDTQYF. The rearrangement joins TRBV10-3 to TRBJ2-3; a weak D match, TRBD2 (7 bases). This CDR3 is 16 amino acids long. Per the germline V gene, CDR1 is ENHRY and CDR2 is SYGVKD. Trimming cost V 3 bases and J 0 bases, with 13 bases left between them.

In nucleotides, the CDR3 is TGTGCCAGCAGGCCCCCTGTCGTGAAGAATGAGCAGTTCTTC. Translating it yields CASRPPVVKNEQFF. The rearrangement joins TRBV11-2 to TRBJ2-1; no clear D. Trimming removed 6 bases from V and 7 bases from J, with 16 bases in between. CDR3 length: 14 residues. CDR1 and CDR2 (germline): SGHAT, FQNNGV.

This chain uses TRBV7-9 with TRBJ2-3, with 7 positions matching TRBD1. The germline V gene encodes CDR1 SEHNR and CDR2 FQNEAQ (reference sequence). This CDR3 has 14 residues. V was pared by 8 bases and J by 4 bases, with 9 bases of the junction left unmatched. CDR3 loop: CASDAGTDSDTQYF. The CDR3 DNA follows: TGTGCCAGCGACGCCGGGACAGACTCAGATACGCAGTATTTT.

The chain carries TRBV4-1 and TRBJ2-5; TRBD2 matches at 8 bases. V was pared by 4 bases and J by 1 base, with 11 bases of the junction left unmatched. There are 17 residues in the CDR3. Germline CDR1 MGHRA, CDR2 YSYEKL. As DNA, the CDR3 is TGCGCCAGCAGCCCTTCGGAGTGGCGGGGGGCCCAAGAGACCCAGTACTTC. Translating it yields CASSPSEWRGAQETQYF.

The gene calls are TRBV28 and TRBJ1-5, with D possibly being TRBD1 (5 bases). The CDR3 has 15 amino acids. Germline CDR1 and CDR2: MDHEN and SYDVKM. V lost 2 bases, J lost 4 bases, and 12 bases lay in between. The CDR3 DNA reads TGTGCCAGCAGTTTACTGGTCAGGGAAAATCAGCCCCAGCATTTT. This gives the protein CASSLLVRENQPQHF.

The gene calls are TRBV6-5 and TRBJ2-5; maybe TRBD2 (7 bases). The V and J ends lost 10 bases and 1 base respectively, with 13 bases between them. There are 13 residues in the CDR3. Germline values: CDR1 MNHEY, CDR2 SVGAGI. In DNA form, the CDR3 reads TGTGCCACGGGAGGACAGTCCCAAGAGACCCAGTACTTC. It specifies CATGGQSQETQYF.

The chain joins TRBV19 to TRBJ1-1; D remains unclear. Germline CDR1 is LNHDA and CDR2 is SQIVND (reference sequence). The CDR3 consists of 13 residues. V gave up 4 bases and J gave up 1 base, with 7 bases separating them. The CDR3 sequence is CASSTRRNTEAFF. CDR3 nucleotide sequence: TGTGCCAGTAGTACTAGGCGGAACACTGAAGCTTTCTTT.

DNA for the CDR3: TGTGCCAGCAGCCCACCTCGTGGGGTGGGCAGGGAAAAACTGTTTTTT. Amino acids: CASSPPRGVGREKLFF. The V and J genes are TRBV3-1 (or the pseudogene TRBV3-2) and TRBJ1-4, with D uncertain. V dropped 4 bases and J dropped 8 bases, with 20 bases sitting between them. CDR1 and CDR2 from the germline V gene are LGHDT and YNNKEL (reference sequence). The CDR3 contains 16 residues.

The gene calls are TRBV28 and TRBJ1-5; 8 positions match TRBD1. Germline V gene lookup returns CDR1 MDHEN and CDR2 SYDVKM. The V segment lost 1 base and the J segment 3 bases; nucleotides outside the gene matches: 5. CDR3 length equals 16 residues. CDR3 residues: CASSLFGGQDNQPQHF. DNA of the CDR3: TGTGCCAGCAGTTTATTTGGGGGACAGGACAATCAGCCCCAGCATTTT.

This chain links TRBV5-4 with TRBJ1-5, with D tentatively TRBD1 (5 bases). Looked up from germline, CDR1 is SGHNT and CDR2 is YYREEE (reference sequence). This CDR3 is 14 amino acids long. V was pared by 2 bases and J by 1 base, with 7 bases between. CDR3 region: CASSFQGSNQPQHF. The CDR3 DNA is TGTGCCAGCAGCTTTCAGGGAAGCAATCAGCCCCAGCATTTT.